The 7 T cell receptor beta chains in this list originate from one sample, sequenced in a study of T-cell reconstitution after alpha-beta-depleted transplantation in children. Molecular barcoding with unique molecular identifiers was used for the TCRbeta library. TCRdb processed the PCR reads anew with MiXCR; each CDR3 protein has one entry. The top ten clones hold 23% of a sample with hundreds of thousands of distinct CDR3 sequences, around a tenth of them seen once. This specimen was peripheral blood, taken 180 days after TCRalphabeta/CD19-depleted stem cell transplant. Receptors originate from a male patient under 10 years old who had a stem cell transplant for chronic granulomatous disease, so the T cells may come from the graft donor.

This clonotype came up many times. The chain couples TRBV7-9 to TRBJ2-1, with 11 bases matching TRBD1. The germline gives CDR1 SEHNR, CDR2 FQNEAQ (reference sequence). V gave up 0 bases and J gave up 5 bases; unmatched junction bases: 6. CDR3 length equals 17 residues. As DNA, the CDR3 is TGTGCCAGCAGCTTAGCCGGGACAGGGGGAGGACACAATGAGCAGTTCTTC. As protein: CASSLAGTGGGHNEQFF. Based on the CDR3 plus reference TRBV7-9 and TRBJ2-1, the full variable domain is DTGVSQNPRHKITKRGQNVTFRCDPISEHNRLYWYRQTLGQGPEFLTYFQNEAQLEKSRLLSDRFSAERPKGSFSTLEIQRTEQGDSAMYLCASSLAGTGGGHNEQFFGPGTRLTVL.

In this sample, this clonotype turned up many times. The genes are TRBV18 and TRBJ2-6; 7 bases fit TRBD1. The trim removed 3 bases at V and 2 bases at J, leaving 1 base unmatched. The CDR3 runs to 15 residues. Germline CDR1 reads KGHSH; CDR2 reads LQKENI. CDR3: CASSPTGTGANVLTF. CDR3 DNA: TGTGCCAGCTCACCGACAGGGACTGGGGCCAACGTCCTGACTTTC.

This chain connects TRBV5-4 to TRBJ2-5, with a weak D call TRBD2 (6 bases). Germline V lookup: CDR1 SGHNT, CDR2 YYREEE (reference sequence). The CDR3 has 14 amino acids. V dropped 4 bases and J dropped 5 bases, with 15 bases sitting between them. The CDR3 DNA follows: TGTGCCAGCAGCCCTGGGCGCGGGGCGGAGACCCAGTACTTC. Amino acid sequence: CASSPGRGAETQYF.

This clonotype was picked up many times. The chain combines TRBV6-2 or TRBV6-3 with TRBJ2-7; TRBD1 matches at 9 bases. CDR3 length equals 13 residues. The V gene end was trimmed by 6 bases and the J gene end by 5 bases; junction bases not matched to a gene: 5. Germline CDR1 MNHEY, CDR2 SVGEGT. The CDR3: CASRGTGSDEQYF. The CDR3, as DNA: TGTGCCAGCAGGGGGACAGGGTCGGACGAGCAGTACTTC.

The CDR3 spells CASSYSRQGATDTQYF. CDR3 bases: TGTGCCAGCAGTTACTCGAGACAGGGAGCAACAGATACGCAGTATTTT. The rearrangement uses TRBV6-6 and TRBJ2-3; TRBD1 aligns across 7 bases. CDR3 length: 16 residues. The trim removed 0 bases at V and 3 bases at J, leaving 6 bases unmatched. Germline-derived CDR1 and CDR2 are MNHNY and SVGAGI (reference sequence).

This clonotype was counted many times. The chain recombines TRBV20-1 with TRBJ2-6; D call uncertain. CDR1 is DFQATT, CDR2 SNEGSKA, per germline (reference sequence). Between the trimmed V and J ends, which lost 3 bases and 1 base, there was a span of 10 bases. The length of the CDR3 is 15 residues. CDR3 in amino acids: CSAREVFSGANVLTF. The CDR3 nucleotides are TGCAGTGCTAGGGAAGTCTTTTCTGGGGCCAACGTCCTGACTTTC.

This clonotype was counted many times. This sequence joins TRBV18 and TRBJ2-5; D gene ambiguous. The CDR3 is made up of 14 amino acids. Deletions cut 3 bases from V and 2 bases from J, with 10 bases between. Germline CDR1 KGHSH, CDR2 LQKENI. DNA of the CDR3: TGTGCCAGCTCACCCTGGACGGCACAAGAGACCCAGTACTTC. This gives the protein CASSPWTAQETQYF.